These 2 T cell receptor beta chains share one sample of origin, sequenced in a study of cytomegalovirus exposure and HLA in healthy donors. With 60 Vbeta and 13 Jbeta primers, the PCR was carried out. The data were produced by immunoSEQ multiplex PCR, yet TCRdb's version contains in-frame clones alone and is incomplete. The sample yields some 100,000 clones, about 70% seen once. Sample: PBMCs. The receptors were sampled from a woman aged 18-30 years in good health and CMV-seropositive.

The V call is TRBV5-8, the J call TRBJ2-7, with 7 nucleotides matching TRBD1. This CDR3 has 14 amino acids. With 3 bases clipped from V and 2 bases from J, the junction kept 5 bases outside the gene matches. Per the germline V gene, CDR1 is SGHTS and CDR2 is YDEGEE. The CDR3 DNA follows: TGTGCCAGCAGCTCGCCGGGACAGCCCTACGAGCAGTACTTC. Its translation: CASSSPGQPYEQYF.

V usage is TRBV20-1 and J usage is TRBJ1-1; 8 bases map to TRBD1. J lost 11 bases, V lost 5 bases, and 7 bases had no gene match. The length of the CDR3 is 11 residues. Germline CDR1 and CDR2: DFQATT and SNEGSKA (reference sequence). The chain's CDR3 is CSAWTGLEAFF. CDR3 nucleotides: TGCAGTGCTTGGACAGGGTTGGAGGCTTTCTTT.